These T cell receptor beta chains were read from a single sample in a study of OX40 agonist ivuxolimab in advanced cancers. Assay used: immunoSEQ multiplex PCR; TCRdb lists only in-frame clones, some missing. The table has about 100,000 clones, around 91% seen once. The input for sequencing was CD4+ or CD8+ T cells sorted from blood, taken in a trial of the OX40 agonist ivuxolimab. The receptors come from an adult with an advanced solid tumor such as melanoma, head and neck, liver or kidney cancer. Each CDR3 is given with its conserved first and last residue. The D gene is left open where the match is weak. Size is stated for part of the rows, as once, few or many counts, or as a class when the clone is expanded.

J,V,size,D,DNA,CDR3
TRBJ2-3,TRBV2,once,NA,TGTGCCAGCAGTGTTCCCCTCGGTCTCACAGATACGCAGTATTTT,CASSVPLGLTDTQYF
TRBJ2-7,TRBV30,NA,NA,TGTGCCTGGAGTGTTTCGGGCTGGGAGCAGTACTTC,CAWSVSGWEQYF
TRBJ1-1,TRBV6-5,NA,TRBD1,TGTGCCAGCAGGGACAGGGCGTCCTACACTGAAGCTTTCTTT,CASRDRASYTEAFF
TRBJ2-2,TRBV19,NA,TRBD1,TGTGCCAGTAGTGTGGGACAGGGGAGGGTCGGGGAGCTGTTTTTT,CASSVGQGRVGELFF
TRBJ2-7,TRBV19,NA,NA,TGTGCCAGTATGTCTAACTCCTACGAGCAGTACTTC,CASMSNSYEQYF
TRBJ1-2,TRBV27,NA,TRBD1,TGTGCCAGCAAGCGTTCCGGGACAGCCGATGGCTACACCTTC,CASKRSGTADGYTF
TRBJ1-3,TRBV7-8,NA,NA,TGTGCCAGCAGCTTAGATACGGGCTCTGGAAACACCATATATTTT,CASSLDTGSGNTIYF
TRBJ2-7,TRBV28,NA,NA,TGTGCCAGCAGTCCAGTAAACAGTCGCGAGCAGTACTTC,CASSPVNSREQYF
TRBJ2-7,TRBV11-2,NA,TRBD2,TGTGCCAGCAGGCCGGTCGGGAGGGACGAGCAGTACTTC,CASRPVGRDEQYF
TRBJ2-5,TRBV30,NA,TRBD2,TGTGCCTGGAGTTATAGCGGGGGGTCCCAAGAGACCCAGTACTTC,CAWSYSGGSQETQYF
TRBJ2-2,TRBV25-1,NA,NA,TGTGCCAGCAGGGCTTCCCTTGGCGGGACGGGGGTCGCCGGGGAGCTGTTTTTT,CASRASLGGTGVAGELFF
TRBJ2-5,TRBV9,NA,NA,TGTGCCAGCAGCGTAGGAAGTCAGGGCGGGGAGACCCAGTACTTC,CASSVGSQGGETQYF
TRBJ2-1,TRBV5-6,NA,TRBD2,TGTGCCAGCAGCTTGACTAGCGGGAACAATGAGCAGTTCTTC,CASSLTSGNNEQFF
TRBJ2-7,TRBV29-1,NA,TRBD2,TGCAGCGTTGCCGGGACTAACCCCTACGAGCAGTACTTC,CSVAGTNPYEQYF
TRBJ1-5,TRBV7-2,NA,NA,TGTGCCAGCAGCTCGTGGGGCAATCAGCCCCAGCATTTT,CASSSWGNQPQHF
TRBJ1-5,TRBV7-9,NA,NA,TGTGCCAGCAGCTTAGGGAAGCCCAGGGCACTGCAGCCCCAGCATTTT,CASSLGKPRALQPQHF
TRBJ1-2,TRBV7-9,NA,TRBD1,TGTGCCAGCAGCCCTGGACAGGGGGCGGGCTACACCTTC,CASSPGQGAGYTF
TRBJ1-4,TRBV5-1,NA,NA,TGCGCCAGCAGCTTGGGAGGGAAAACTGGGGAAAAACTGTTTTTT,CASSLGGKTGEKLFF
TRBJ2-3,TRBV19,NA,NA,TGTGCCAGTAGTAACGGACGCGGGAATTGGGGCACAGATACGCAGTATTTT,CASSNGRGNWGTDTQYF
TRBJ1-1,TRBV20-1,NA,NA,TGCAGTGCTAGAAGAGCGGAAGCTTTCTTT,CSARRAEAFF